These 9 T cell receptor beta chains were sequenced from one sample in a study of T cell responses to AZD1222 COVID-19 vaccine. Here immunoSEQ multiplex PCR was the method, and the copy in TCRdb shows in-frame clones only, minus some. Of 80,000 to 100,000 clones in the sample, approximately 86% are singletons; the top ten hold about a tenth. The source was peripheral blood, collected on day 0 of MenACWY control vaccination. Receptors originate from an adult in good health.

This chain joins TRBV14 and TRBJ1-4; TRBD1 might be the D (6 bases). CDR3 length: 14 residues. CDR1 and CDR2 from the germline V gene are SGHDN and FVKESK. With 3 bases removed from V and 8 bases from J, the gap between germline ends came to 13 bases. The CDR3 nucleotides read TGTGCCAGCAGCCACAGGGGTTTGTTGGAAAAACTGTTTTTT. This sequence encodes CASSHRGLLEKLFF.

The chain is built from TRBV21-1 and TRBJ2-5; the DNA was not compared with TRBD1, the D call given in the table. TRBV21-1 is a recognized pseudogene. The CDR3 sequence is 15 residues long. CDR3 in DNA: TGTGCCAGCAGCAAACGGACAGGGGGGAGAGAGACCCAGTACTTC. Translating gives CASSKRTGGRETQYF.

This chain connects TRBV29-1 to TRBJ1-2, with unresolved D. Germline CDR1 is SQVTM and CDR2 is ANQGSEA. The ends were cut back, 2 bases at V and 8 bases at J, with 15 bases in the middle. The CDR3 length is 13 residues. CDR3 DNA: TGCAGCGTTGAATCCCCCTTGAGCATGGGCTACACCTTC. Translated: CSVESPLSMGYTF.

The chain combines TRBV5-5 with TRBJ2-2; perhaps D is TRBD1 or TRBD2 (6 bases each). Per the germline V gene, CDR1 is SGHKS and CDR2 is YYEKEE (reference sequence). This CDR3 has 18 residues. V gave up 0 bases and J gave up 0 bases, with 15 bases separating them. CDR3 loop: CASSLAPGAGSNTGELFF. Here the CDR3 DNA reads TGTGCCAGCAGCTTGGCCCCGGGGGCTGGTTCGAACACCGGGGAGCTGTTTTTT.

This chain joins TRBV6-5 and TRBJ2-7, with TRBD2 matching over 8 bases. This CDR3 is 14 amino acids long. Trimming removed 8 bases from V and 2 bases from J; junction bases left unmatched: 8. Per the germline V gene, CDR1 is MNHEY and CDR2 is SVGAGI. The chain's CDR3 is CASGGGTNTYEQYF. CDR3 nucleotides: TGTGCCAGCGGCGGGGGGACGAACACCTACGAGCAGTACTTC.

The chain links TRBV28 to TRBJ1-1; weak D call: TRBD1 (5 bases). V lost 8 bases and J lost 0, with 25 bases in between. Germline lookup yields CDR1 MDHEN and CDR2 SYDVKM. The CDR3 length is 18 residues. The CDR3 DNA follows: TGTGCCAGCTCATATCCGGGACTTCCATTGGGGGTGAACACTGAAGCTTTCTTT. It translates to CASSYPGLPLGVNTEAFF.

This clone came up once. At the DNA level, this CDR3 is encoded by other sequences in the same sample as well. V usage is TRBV29-1 and J usage is TRBJ2-7; D may be TRBD1 (5 bases). Between the trimmed V and J ends, which lost 3 bases and 3 bases, there was a span of 9 bases. CDR1 and CDR2 from the germline V gene are SQVTM and ANQGSEA. This CDR3 comprises 12 residues. The CDR3 region has the DNA TGCAGCGTTGAGCTCAGGGACTACGAGCAGTACTTC. Amino acids: CSVELRDYEQYF.

J is TRBJ2-4 and V is TRBV20-1; 9 bases are shared with TRBD2. V trimming: 3 bases; J trimming: 7 bases; junction bases outside the gene matches: 10. The CDR3 is made up of 15 amino acids. Germline V gene sequence: CDR1 DFQATT, CDR2 SNEGSKA (reference sequence). CDR3 sequence reads: CSASGRGGAGNIQYF. The CDR3 coding sequence is TGCAGTGCTAGTGGTCGCGGGGGGGCGGGTAACATTCAGTACTTC.

The V call is TRBV13, the J call TRBJ1-6, with D hard to call. From germline, CDR1 is PRHDT and CDR2 FYEKMQ (reference sequence). With 4 bases removed from V and 5 bases from J, the gap between germline ends came to 9 bases. The CDR3 runs 14 residues. In nucleotides, the CDR3 is TGTGCCAGCAGCTACGACCTAAATAATTCACCCCTCCACTTT. It specifies CASSYDLNNSPLHF.